These 3 T cell receptor beta chains share one sample of origin, sequenced in a study of OX40 agonist ivuxolimab in advanced cancers. Sequenced by immunoSEQ multiplex PCR; TCRdb stores in-frame clones only, minus some. Altogether some 74,000 clones are present, 85% being singletons, with the ten largest covering roughly 0.5%. This specimen was CD4+ or CD8+ T cells sorted from blood, taken in a trial of the OX40 agonist ivuxolimab. These receptors all stem from an adult with an advanced solid tumor such as melanoma, head and neck, liver or kidney cancer.

The chain's CDR3 is CASSLEGTRTDTQYF. In DNA, the CDR3 is TGTGCCAGCAGCTTGGAGGGTACCCGCACAGATACGCAGTATTTT. The chain carries TRBV5-6 and TRBJ2-3, with D uncertain. CDR1 is SGHDT and CDR2 is YYEEEE in the germline V gene. Trimming removed 0 bases from V and 1 base from J, with 9 bases in between. CDR3 length: 15 residues.

This sequence joins TRBV2 and TRBJ1-5; no firm D call. The V end was cut by 4 bases, the J end by 2 bases, with 9 bases between. The CDR3 loop spans 14 amino acids. Germline assignment: CDR1 SNHLY and CDR2 FYNNEI. CDR3 nucleotides: TGTGCCAGCAGTGTGTCCGGGGGCAATCAGCCCCAGCATTTT. As protein: CASSVSGGNQPQHF.

A single count supports this clone. The CDR3 bases are TGTGCCAGCAGCGTCCGGGGGGGATACGTCCTGACTTTC. Its translation: CASSVRGGYVLTF. This chain connects TRBV9 to TRBJ2-6; 8 nucleotides align to TRBD2. J was trimmed by 11 bases and V by 2 bases; bases with no gene match: 3. The CDR3 loop spans 13 amino acids. In germline, CDR1 is SGDLS, CDR2 YYNGEE. Full variable domain (outside the CDR3, taken from reference TRBV9 and TRBJ2-6): DSGVTQTPKHLITATGQRVTLRCSPRSGDLSVYWYQQSLDQGLQFLIQYYNGEERAKGNILERFSAQQFPDLHSELNLSSLELGDSALYFCASSVRGGYVLTFGAGSRLTVL.